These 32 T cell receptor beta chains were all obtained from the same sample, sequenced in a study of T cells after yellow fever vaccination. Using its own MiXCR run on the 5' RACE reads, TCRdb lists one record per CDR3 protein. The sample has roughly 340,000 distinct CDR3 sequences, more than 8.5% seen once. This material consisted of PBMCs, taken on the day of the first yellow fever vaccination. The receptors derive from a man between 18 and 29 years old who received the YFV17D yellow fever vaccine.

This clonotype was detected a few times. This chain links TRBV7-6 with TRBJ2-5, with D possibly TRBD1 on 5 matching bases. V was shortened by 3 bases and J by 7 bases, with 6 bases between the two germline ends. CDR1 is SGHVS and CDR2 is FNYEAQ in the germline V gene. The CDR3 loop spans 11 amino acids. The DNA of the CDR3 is TGTGCCAGCAGCTTTCAGGGGACCCAGTACTTC. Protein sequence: CASSFQGTQYF.

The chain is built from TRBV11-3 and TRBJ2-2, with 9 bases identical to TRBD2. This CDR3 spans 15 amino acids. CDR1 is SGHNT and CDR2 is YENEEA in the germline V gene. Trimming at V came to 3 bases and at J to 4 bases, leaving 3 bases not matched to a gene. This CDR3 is CASSFKRGVTGELFF. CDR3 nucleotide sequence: TGTGCCAGCAGCTTCAAGCGGGGGGTCACCGGGGAGCTGTTTTTT.

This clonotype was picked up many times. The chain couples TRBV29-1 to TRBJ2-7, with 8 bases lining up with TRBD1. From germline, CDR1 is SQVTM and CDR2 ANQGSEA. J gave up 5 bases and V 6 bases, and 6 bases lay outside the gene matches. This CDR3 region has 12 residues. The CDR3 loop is CSVNRGIDEQYF. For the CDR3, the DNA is TGCAGCGTAAACAGGGGGATCGACGAGCAGTACTTC.

CDR3 region: CASSQFSGNTIYF. DNA for the CDR3: TGTGCCAGCAGTCAATTCTCTGGAAACACCATATATTTT. The rearrangement links TRBV7-9 to TRBJ1-3; D remains unclear. The CDR3 runs to 13 residues. The V end was cut by 6 bases, the J end by 0 bases, with 6 bases between. Germline lookup yields CDR1 SEHNR and CDR2 FQNEAQ (reference sequence). The variable domain in full, completed from reference TRBV7-9 and TRBJ1-3, reads DTGVSQNPRHKITKRGQNVTFRCDPISEHNRLYWYRQTLGQGPEFLTYFQNEAQLEKSRLLSDRFSAERPKGSFSTLEIQRTEQGDSAMYLCASSQFSGNTIYFGEGSWLTVV.

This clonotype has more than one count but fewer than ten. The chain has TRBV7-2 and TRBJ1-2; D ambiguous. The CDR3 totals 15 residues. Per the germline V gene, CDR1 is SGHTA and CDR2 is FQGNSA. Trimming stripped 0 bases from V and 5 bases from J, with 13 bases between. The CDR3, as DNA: TGTGCCAGCAGCTTAGCGTCCCGGGGAGGGTATGGCTACACCTTC. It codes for CASSLASRGGYGYTF.

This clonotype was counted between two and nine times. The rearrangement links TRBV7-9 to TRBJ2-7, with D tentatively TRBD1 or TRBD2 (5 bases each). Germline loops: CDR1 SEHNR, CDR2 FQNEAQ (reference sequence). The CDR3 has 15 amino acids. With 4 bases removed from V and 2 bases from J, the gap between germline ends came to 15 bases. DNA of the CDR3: TGTGCCAGCAGCTCGACGGGGACGACAACCTACGAGCAGTACTTC. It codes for CASSSTGTTTYEQYF.

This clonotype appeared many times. CDR3 residues: CATSEGLLADQETQYF. The CDR3 DNA follows: TGTGCCACCAGTGAGGGGTTACTAGCGGACCAAGAGACCCAGTACTTC. V is TRBV24-1 and J is TRBJ2-5; 8 bases align to TRBD2. Germline V lookup: CDR1 KGHDR, CDR2 SFDVKD. The CDR3 is made up of 16 amino acids. The V segment lost 4 bases and the J segment 0 bases; nucleotides outside the gene matches: 6.

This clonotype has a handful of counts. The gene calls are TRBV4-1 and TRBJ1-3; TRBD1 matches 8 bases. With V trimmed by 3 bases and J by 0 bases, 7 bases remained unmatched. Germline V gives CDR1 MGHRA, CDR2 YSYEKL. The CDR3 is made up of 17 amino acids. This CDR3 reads CASSQLGQASSGNTIYF. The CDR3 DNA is TGCGCCAGCAGCCAGTTGGGACAGGCCAGCTCTGGAAACACCATATATTTT.

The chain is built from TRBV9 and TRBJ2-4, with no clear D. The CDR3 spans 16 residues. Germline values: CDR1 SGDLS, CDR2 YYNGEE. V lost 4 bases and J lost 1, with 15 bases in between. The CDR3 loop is CASSPRGARAKNIQYF. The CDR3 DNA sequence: TGTGCCAGCAGCCCCCGCGGAGCGCGCGCCAAAAACATTCAGTACTTC.

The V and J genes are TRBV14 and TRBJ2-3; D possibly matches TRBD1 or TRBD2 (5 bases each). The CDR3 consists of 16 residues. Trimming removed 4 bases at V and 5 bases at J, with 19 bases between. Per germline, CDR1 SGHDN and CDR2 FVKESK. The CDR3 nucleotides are TGTGCCAGCAGCCCCCGTGCTGGGGGTTCAATAGATACGCAGTATTTT. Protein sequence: CASSPRAGGSIDTQYF.

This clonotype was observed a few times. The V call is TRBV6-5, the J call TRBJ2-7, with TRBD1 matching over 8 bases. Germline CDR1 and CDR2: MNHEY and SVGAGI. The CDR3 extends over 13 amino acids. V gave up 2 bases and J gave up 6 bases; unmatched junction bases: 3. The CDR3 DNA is TGTGCCAGCAGTTACCTGACAGGGGCCGAGCAGTACTTC. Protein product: CASSYLTGAEQYF.

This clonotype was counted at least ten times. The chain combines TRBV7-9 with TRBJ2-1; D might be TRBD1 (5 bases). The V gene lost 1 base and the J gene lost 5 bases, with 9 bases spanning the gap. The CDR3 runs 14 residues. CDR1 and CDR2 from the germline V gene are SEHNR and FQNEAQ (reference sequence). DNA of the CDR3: TGTGCCAGCAGCTTAGGGACATTGAACAATGAGCAGTTCTTC. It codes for CASSLGTLNNEQFF.

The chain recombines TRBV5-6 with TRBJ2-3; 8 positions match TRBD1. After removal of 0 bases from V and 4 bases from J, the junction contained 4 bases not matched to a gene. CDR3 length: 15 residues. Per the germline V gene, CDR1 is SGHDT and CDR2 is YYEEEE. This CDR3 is CASSLGTGTPDTQYF. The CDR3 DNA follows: TGTGCCAGCAGCTTGGGGACAGGGACTCCAGATACGCAGTATTTT.

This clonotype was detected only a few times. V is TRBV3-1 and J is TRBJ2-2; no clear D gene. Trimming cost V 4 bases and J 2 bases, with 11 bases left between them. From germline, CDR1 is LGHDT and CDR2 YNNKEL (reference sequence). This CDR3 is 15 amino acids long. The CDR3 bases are TGTGCCAGCAGCCCCTTCTCAGCTAACACCGGGGAGCTGTTTTTT. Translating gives CASSPFSANTGELFF.

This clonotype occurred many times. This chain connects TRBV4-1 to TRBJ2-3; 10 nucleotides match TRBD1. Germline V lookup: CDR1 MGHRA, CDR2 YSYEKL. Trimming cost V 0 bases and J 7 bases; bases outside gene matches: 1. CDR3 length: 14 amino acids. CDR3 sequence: CASSQEDRGYTQYF. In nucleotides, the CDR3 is TGCGCCAGCAGCCAAGAGGACAGGGGGTATACGCAGTATTTT.

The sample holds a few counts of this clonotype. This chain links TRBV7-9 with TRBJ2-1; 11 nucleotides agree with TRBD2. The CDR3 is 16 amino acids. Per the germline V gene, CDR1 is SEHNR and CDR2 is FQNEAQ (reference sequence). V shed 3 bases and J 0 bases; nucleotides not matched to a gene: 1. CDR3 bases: TGTGCCAGCAGCTTTAGCGGGGGGGCCTCCTACAATGAGCAGTTCTTC. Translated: CASSFSGGASYNEQFF.

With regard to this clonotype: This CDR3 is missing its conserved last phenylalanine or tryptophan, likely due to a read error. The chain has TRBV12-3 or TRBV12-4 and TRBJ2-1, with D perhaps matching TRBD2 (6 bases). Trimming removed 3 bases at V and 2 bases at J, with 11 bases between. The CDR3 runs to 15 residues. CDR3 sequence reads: CASSLKGRPYNEQFS. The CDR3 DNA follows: TGTGCCAGCAGTTTGAAAGGGAGGCCCTACAATGAGCAGTTCTCC.

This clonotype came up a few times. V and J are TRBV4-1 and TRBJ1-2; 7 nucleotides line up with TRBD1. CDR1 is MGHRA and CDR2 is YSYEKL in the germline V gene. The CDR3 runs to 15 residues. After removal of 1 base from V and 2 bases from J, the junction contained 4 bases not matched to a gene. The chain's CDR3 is CASSQGIGGNYGYTF. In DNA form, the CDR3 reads TGCGCCAGCAGCCAAGGTATAGGGGGCAACTATGGCTACACCTTC.

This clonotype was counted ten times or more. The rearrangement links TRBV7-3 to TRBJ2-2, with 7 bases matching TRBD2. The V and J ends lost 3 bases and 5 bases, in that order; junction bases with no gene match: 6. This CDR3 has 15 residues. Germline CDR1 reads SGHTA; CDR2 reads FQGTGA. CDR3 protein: CASSFRREGTGELFF. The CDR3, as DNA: TGTGCCAGCAGCTTTCGCAGGGAGGGAACCGGGGAGCTGTTTTTT. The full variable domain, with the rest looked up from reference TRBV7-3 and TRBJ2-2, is GAGVSQTPSNKVTEKGKYVELRCDPISGHTALYWYRQSLGQGPEFLIYFQGTGAADDSGLPNDRFFAVRPEGSVSTLKIQRTERGDSAVYLCASSFRREGTGELFFGEGSRLTVL.

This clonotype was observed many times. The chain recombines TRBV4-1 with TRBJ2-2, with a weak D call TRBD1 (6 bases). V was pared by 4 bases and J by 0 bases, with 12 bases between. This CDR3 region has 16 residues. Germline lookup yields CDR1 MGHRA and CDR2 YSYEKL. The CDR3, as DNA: TGCGCCAGCAGCCTATCGGGACATCCGAACACCGGGGAGCTGTTTTTT. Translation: CASSLSGHPNTGELFF.

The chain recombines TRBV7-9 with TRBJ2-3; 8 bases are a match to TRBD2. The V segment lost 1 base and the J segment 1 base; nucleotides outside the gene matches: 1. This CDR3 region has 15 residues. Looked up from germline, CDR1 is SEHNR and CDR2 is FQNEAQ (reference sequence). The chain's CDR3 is CASSLVLAGTDTQYF. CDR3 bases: TGTGCCAGCAGCTTAGTACTAGCGGGCACAGATACGCAGTATTTT. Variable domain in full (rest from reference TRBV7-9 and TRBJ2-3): DTGVSQNPRHKITKRGQNVTFRCDPISEHNRLYWYRQTLGQGPEFLTYFQNEAQLEKSRLLSDRFSAERPKGSFSTLEIQRTEQGDSAMYLCASSLVLAGTDTQYFGPGTRLTVL.

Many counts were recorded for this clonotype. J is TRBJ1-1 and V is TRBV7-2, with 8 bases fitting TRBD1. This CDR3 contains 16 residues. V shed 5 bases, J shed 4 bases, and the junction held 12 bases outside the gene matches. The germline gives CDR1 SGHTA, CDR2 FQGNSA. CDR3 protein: CASSKDRGVWFTEAFF. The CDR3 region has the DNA TGTGCCAGCAGCAAAGACAGGGGAGTTTGGTTCACTGAAGCTTTCTTT.

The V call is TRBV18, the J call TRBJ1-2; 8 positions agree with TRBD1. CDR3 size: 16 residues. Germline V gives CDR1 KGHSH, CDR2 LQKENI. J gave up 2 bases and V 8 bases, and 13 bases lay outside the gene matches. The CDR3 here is CASDTRRTGSNYGYTF. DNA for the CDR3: TGTGCCAGCGACACCAGACGGACAGGGTCCAACTATGGCTACACCTTC.

The CDR3 region has the DNA TGTGCCTGGAGTGTTACAGGGGACGAGCAGTACTTC. Its protein is CAWSVTGDEQYF. The chain couples TRBV30 to TRBJ2-7; TRBD1 agrees at 7 bases. The junction had 1 base not matched to a gene; V was cut back by 0 bases and J by 5 bases. This CDR3 region has 12 residues. Germline loops: CDR1 GTSNPN, CDR2 SVGIG (reference sequence).

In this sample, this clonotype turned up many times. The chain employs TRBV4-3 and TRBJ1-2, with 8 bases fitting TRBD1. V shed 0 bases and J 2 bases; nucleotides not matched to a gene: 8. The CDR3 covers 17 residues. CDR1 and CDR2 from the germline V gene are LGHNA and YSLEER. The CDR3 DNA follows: TGCGCCAGCAGCCAAGATTGGCAGGGGGCTGTAAACTATGGCTACACCTTC. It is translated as CASSQDWQGAVNYGYTF.

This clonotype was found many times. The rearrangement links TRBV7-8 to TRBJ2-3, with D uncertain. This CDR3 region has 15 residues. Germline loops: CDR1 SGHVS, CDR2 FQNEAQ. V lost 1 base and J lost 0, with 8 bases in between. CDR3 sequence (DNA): TGTGCCAGCAGCTTAGTGGGAAGGAGCACAGATACGCAGTATTTT. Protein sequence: CASSLVGRSTDTQYF.

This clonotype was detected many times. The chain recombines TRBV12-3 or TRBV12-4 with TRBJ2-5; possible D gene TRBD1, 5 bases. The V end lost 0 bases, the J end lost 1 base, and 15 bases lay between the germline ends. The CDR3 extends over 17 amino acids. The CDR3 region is CASSLAARVRIQETQYF. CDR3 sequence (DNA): TGTGCCAGCAGTTTAGCGGCCAGGGTTCGAATCCAAGAGACCCAGTACTTC.

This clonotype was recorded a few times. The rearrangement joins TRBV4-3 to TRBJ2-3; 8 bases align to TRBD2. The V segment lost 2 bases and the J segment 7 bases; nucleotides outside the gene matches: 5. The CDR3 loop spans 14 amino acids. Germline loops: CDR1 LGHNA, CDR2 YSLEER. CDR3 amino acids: CASSQQRGQNTQYF. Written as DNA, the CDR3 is TGCGCCAGCAGCCAACAGCGGGGGCAGAATACGCAGTATTTT.

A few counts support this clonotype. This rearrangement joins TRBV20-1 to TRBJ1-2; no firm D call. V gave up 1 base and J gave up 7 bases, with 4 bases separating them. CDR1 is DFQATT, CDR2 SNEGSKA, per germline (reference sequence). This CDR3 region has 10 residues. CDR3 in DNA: TGCAGTGCTAGAGGGGTTGGCTACACCTTC. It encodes CSARGVGYTF.

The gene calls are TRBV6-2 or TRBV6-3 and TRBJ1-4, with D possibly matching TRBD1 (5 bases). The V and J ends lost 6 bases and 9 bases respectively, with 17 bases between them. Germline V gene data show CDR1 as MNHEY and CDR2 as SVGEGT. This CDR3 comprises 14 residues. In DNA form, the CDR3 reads TGTGCCAGCAGCCTACAGGTTTGGAACCAAAAACTGTTTTTT. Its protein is CASSLQVWNQKLFF.

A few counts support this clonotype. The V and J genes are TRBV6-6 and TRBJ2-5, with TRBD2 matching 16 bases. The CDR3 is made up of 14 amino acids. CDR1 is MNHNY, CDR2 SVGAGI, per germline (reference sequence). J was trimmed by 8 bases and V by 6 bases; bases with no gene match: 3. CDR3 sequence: CASRGLAGGSTQYF. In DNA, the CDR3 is TGTGCCAGCAGGGGACTAGCGGGGGGGTCAACCCAGTACTTC.

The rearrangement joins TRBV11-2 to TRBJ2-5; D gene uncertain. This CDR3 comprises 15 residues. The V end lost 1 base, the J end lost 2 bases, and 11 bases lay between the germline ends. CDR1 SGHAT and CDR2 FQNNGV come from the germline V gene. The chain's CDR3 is CASSLGLVVQETQYF. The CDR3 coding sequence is TGTGCCAGCAGCTTAGGTTTGGTGGTTCAAGAGACCCAGTACTTC.